Listed here are 12 T cell receptor beta chains from one sample, sequenced in a study of B cell selection in AIRE deficiency. Regulatory T cells were sorted as CD4+CD25hiCD127low/negative cells. The data were produced by immunoSEQ multiplex PCR, yet TCRdb's version contains in-frame clones alone and is incomplete. The table includes about 21,000 clones, about 95% detected once. Sequencing was carried out using Tregs sorted from PBMCs. The receptor source for this set is a human donor with AIRE deficiency.

This clone was detected only once. The V gene is TRBV18, the J gene TRBJ1-1; TRBD1 matches at 9 bases. The junction had 14 bases not matched to a gene; V was cut back by 6 bases and J by 6 bases. There are 16 residues in the CDR3. CDR1 is KGHSH, CDR2 LQKENI, per germline. DNA for the CDR3: TGTGCCAGCTCCCAAGGGCGGGACAGGGCTGCGCCTGAAGCTTTCTTT. Its translation is CASSQGRDRAAPEAFF.

The chain is built from TRBV7-3 and TRBJ2-1; a weak D match, TRBD2 (6 bases). This CDR3 is 16 amino acids long. V lost 6 bases to trimming and J lost 0 bases, with 15 bases between them. CDR1 is SGHTA and CDR2 is FQGTGA in the germline V gene. The CDR3: CASSSLAVTSYNEQFF. The CDR3 DNA is TGTGCCAGCAGTTCCTTAGCGGTCACCTCCTACAATGAGCAGTTCTTC.

This clone occurred a few times. The rearrangement links TRBV11-2 to TRBJ1-2, with 9 bases aligning to TRBD1. The CDR3 is 14 amino acids. CDR1 is SGHAT and CDR2 is FQNNGV in the germline V gene. Unmatched junction bases numbered 6, after V lost 5 bases and J lost 5 bases. CDR3 coding DNA: TGTGCCAGCAGCGGACAGGGGAATCGGTATGGCTACACCTTC. This gives the protein CASSGQGNRYGYTF.

V usage is TRBV7-3 and J usage is TRBJ2-5, with D tentatively TRBD2 (5 bases). There are 13 residues in the CDR3. V was shortened by 5 bases and J by 5 bases, with 12 bases between the two germline ends. Per germline, CDR1 SGHTA and CDR2 FQGTGA. The CDR3 is CASSAGPGETQYF. The CDR3 nucleotides read TGTGCCAGCAGCGCGGGCCCTGGGGAGACCCAGTACTTC.

In this sample, this clone turned up once. J is TRBJ2-1 and V is TRBV28, with D possibly being TRBD1 (6 bases). The germline V gene encodes CDR1 MDHEN and CDR2 SYDVKM. V was clipped by 7 bases and J by 0 bases, with 16 bases between them. The CDR3 extends over 16 amino acids. The CDR3 DNA is TGTGCCAGCAACCCAACAGGGAAAAGCTCCTACAATGAGCAGTTCTTC. Translated, it gives CASNPTGKSSYNEQFF.

The genes are TRBV2 and TRBJ2-2, with D unclear. This CDR3 has 12 residues. Germline V gene sequence: CDR1 SNHLY, CDR2 FYNNEI. Trimming stripped 7 bases from V and 1 base from J, with 4 bases between. CDR3: CASTWNTGELFF. Here the CDR3 DNA reads TGTGCCAGCACCTGGAACACCGGGGAGCTGTTTTTT.

DNA for the CDR3: TGCAGCGTTAAACAGGGTCCGTACAATGAGCAGTTCTTC. This codes for CSVKQGPYNEQFF. The chain joins TRBV29-1 to TRBJ2-1, with D possibly TRBD1 on 6 matching bases. This CDR3 contains 13 residues. V lost 5 bases and J lost 4, with 12 bases in between. The germline CDR1 and CDR2 sequences are SQVTM and ANQGSEA.

J is TRBJ1-4 and V is TRBV6-5, with D possibly TRBD1 on 5 matching bases. This CDR3 is built from 14 residues. The germline gives CDR1 MNHEY, CDR2 SVGAGI. With 2 bases removed from V and 8 bases from J, the gap between germline ends came to 12 bases. The CDR3 sequence: CASSYGGAGEKLFF. The CDR3 bases are TGTGCCAGCAGTTACGGGGGAGCGGGAGAAAAACTGTTTTTT.

The chain recombines TRBV5-1 with TRBJ2-2; D possibly corresponds to TRBD2 (6 bases). This CDR3 spans 12 amino acids. V was trimmed by 7 bases and J by 6 bases, leaving 10 bases between them. Germline V gene lookup returns CDR1 SGHRS and CDR2 YFSETQ. CDR3 in DNA: TGCGCCAGCCGGAGGGGCGCCGGGGAGCTGTTTTTT. Protein sequence: CASRRGAGELFF.

The chain combines TRBV7-8 with TRBJ2-5; 11 nucleotides agree with TRBD1. Germline loops: CDR1 SGHVS, CDR2 FQNEAQ. The CDR3 contains 17 residues. V shed 1 base, J shed 5 bases, and the junction held 9 bases outside the gene matches. CDR3 loop: CASSLVEDRGRVETQYF. Here the CDR3 DNA reads TGTGCCAGCAGCTTAGTGGAGGACAGGGGGCGAGTGGAGACCCAGTACTTC.

This clone was picked up one time. This chain joins TRBV11-3 and TRBJ2-1; D not resolved. V was shortened by 2 bases and J by 6 bases, with 14 bases between the two germline ends. From germline, CDR1 is SGHNT and CDR2 YENEEA. The CDR3 covers 15 residues. Here the CDR3 DNA reads TGTGCCAGCAGCTTAATCGCCTCCGGTTCCAATGAGCAGTTCTTC. This encodes CASSLIASGSNEQFF.

The V gene is TRBV7-9, the J gene TRBJ2-1; 7 nucleotides agree with TRBD1. Germline CDR1 SEHNR, CDR2 FQNEAQ (reference sequence). Trimming removed 7 bases from V and 2 bases from J; junction bases left unmatched: 5. This CDR3 region has 14 residues. Here the CDR3 reads CASTPRGPYNEQFF. The DNA for the CDR3 is TGTGCCAGCACCCCGAGGGGGCCCTACAATGAGCAGTTCTTC.